Detailed here is one T cell receptor (beta chain). From germline, CDR1 is KGHSH and CDR2 LQKENI. This CDR3 has 12 residues. The germline V and J ends were trimmed by 6 bases and 7 bases, with 12 bases remaining between them. The data are from a study of blood T cell repertoires in COVID-19. Method: immunoSEQ multiplex PCR; TCRdb's copy keeps in-frame clones and lacks some. The table lists roughly 380,000 clones, 89% of them singletons. V and J are TRBV18 and TRBJ1-1; perhaps TRBD1 as D (5 bases). The clonotype comes from a woman in her thirties or forties with COVID-19, enrolled during active disease. The sample was peripheral blood. CDR3 in amino acids: CASSFGGVEAFF. Written as DNA, the CDR3 is TGTGCCAGCTCCTTCGGGGGGGTTGAAGCTTTCTTT.